One sample yielded the 21 T cell receptor beta chains listed below, sequenced in a study of blood T cell repertoires in COVID-19. Some clones are missing from TCRdb's copy, which holds only in-frame ones; the method was immunoSEQ multiplex PCR. There are about 260,000 clones in the sample; approximately 92% occur only once, and about 2.5% lies in the top ten. What was sequenced was peripheral blood. Every receptor here comes from a person aged 18-35 years with COVID-19, enrolled during active disease.

The chain couples TRBV9 to TRBJ2-1, with 9 positions matching TRBD1. J was trimmed by 8 bases and V by 3 bases; bases with no gene match: 9. The germline gives CDR1 SGDLS, CDR2 YYNGEE. The CDR3 extends over 15 amino acids. CDR3: CASSAGQGTFDEQFF. The DNA for the CDR3 is TGTGCCAGCAGCGCCGGACAGGGGACCTTCGATGAGCAGTTCTTC.

A few counts support this clone. J is TRBJ1-2 and V is TRBV6-5; TRBD1 matches at 8 bases. This CDR3 region has 13 residues. V trimming: 6 bases; J trimming: 5 bases; junction bases outside the gene matches: 5. In germline, CDR1 is MNHEY, CDR2 SVGAGI. The DNA of the CDR3 is TGTGCCAGCAGCCCCAGGACAGGGTATGGCTACACCTTC. Translation: CASSPRTGYGYTF.

The table lists this clone with a count of one. This rearrangement joins TRBV24-1 to TRBJ2-1, with 8 bases identical to TRBD1. The CDR3 consists of 16 residues. J gave up 2 bases and V 4 bases, and 6 bases lay outside the gene matches. From germline, CDR1 is KGHDR and CDR2 SFDVKD. CDR3: CATSDPPGQAYNEQFF. CDR3 nucleotide sequence: TGTGCCACCAGTGACCCCCCGGGACAGGCCTACAATGAGCAGTTCTTC.

The genes are TRBV14 and TRBJ1-2; TRBD1 is a possible D gene (6 bases). CDR1 is SGHDN, CDR2 FVKESK, per germline. CDR3 length: 16 amino acids. Trimming shortened V by 3 bases and J by 6 bases, and 20 bases separated the two germline ends. The DNA for the CDR3 is TGTGCCAGCAGCCACGGTCCACAGGGCTCCCTTAATGGCTACACCTTC. It encodes CASSHGPQGSLNGYTF.

The CDR3 loop is CASSAGLAEDGELFF. The CDR3 nucleotides read TGCGCCAGCAGCGCGGGACTAGCGGAAGACGGGGAGCTGTTTTTT. The gene calls are TRBV5-1 and TRBJ2-2, with 11 bases that match TRBD2. The junction had 6 bases not matched to a gene; V was cut back by 4 bases and J by 7 bases. The CDR3 covers 15 residues. Germline V gene sequence: CDR1 SGHRS, CDR2 YFSETQ.

V gene TRBV6-5 combines with J gene TRBJ1-4, with TRBD1 as a possible D gene (6 bases). Trimming left V 6 bases short and J 8 bases short, with 13 bases between. Germline V gene data show CDR1 as MNHEY and CDR2 as SVGAGI. The CDR3 has 13 residues. Written as DNA, the CDR3 is TGTGCCAGCAGCCTTCAGGGGAAAGAAAAACTGTTTTTT. Amino acids: CASSLQGKEKLFF.

This clone was counted a single time. The chain employs TRBV19 and TRBJ2-5, with 9 bases aligning to TRBD2. With 7 bases clipped from V and 4 bases from J, the junction kept 19 bases outside the gene matches. Germline-derived CDR1 and CDR2 are LNHDA and SQIVND (reference sequence). The CDR3 loop spans 18 amino acids. CDR3 sequence reads: CASIPKHSGLAQGETQYF. The CDR3, as DNA: TGTGCCAGTATCCCAAAACACTCGGGACTAGCCCAAGGAGAGACCCAGTACTTC.

This clone was detected once. As DNA, the CDR3 is TGTGCCAGCAGTCTTGGAGGACACCGACAGGGCTGGGAGACCCAGTACTTC. This gives the protein CASSLGGHRQGWETQYF. This sequence joins TRBV11-2 and TRBJ2-5, with TRBD1 matching 7 bases. The germline V gene encodes CDR1 SGHAT and CDR2 FQNNGV. This CDR3 comprises 17 residues. V lost 6 bases and J lost 5; bases outside the gene matches: 18.

The gene calls are TRBV7-8 and TRBJ2-3; TRBD2 might be the D (7 bases). V lost 4 bases and J lost 0, with 14 bases in between. The CDR3 runs 16 residues. From germline, CDR1 is SGHVS and CDR2 FQNEAQ. The CDR3 DNA follows: TGTGCCAGCAGCTGGGAGGGGGGAACTAGCACAGATACGCAGTATTTT. Protein: CASSWEGGTSTDTQYF.

V usage is TRBV18 and J usage is TRBJ1-1, with 11 bases identical to TRBD1. The CDR3 loop spans 15 amino acids. The germline CDR1 and CDR2 sequences are KGHSH and LQKENI. The ends lost 4 bases at V and 10 bases at J; junction bases unmatched: 11. In DNA form, the CDR3 reads TGTGCCAGCTCACGCGCCGGACAGGGGGCGGTGGGAGCTTTCTTT. Its translation is CASSRAGQGAVGAFF.

The J gene is TRBJ2-5, the V gene TRBV5-1, with 7 bases that match TRBD2. Germline V CDR1 and CDR2: SGHRS, YFSETQ. V shed 4 bases and J 4 bases; nucleotides not matched to a gene: 16. CDR3 size: 17 residues. The CDR3: CASSGAFTLTSTETQYF. The CDR3 region has the DNA TGCGCCAGCAGCGGGGCCTTCACCTTGACTAGCACAGAGACCCAGTACTTC.

The chain has TRBV7-9 and TRBJ2-3; TRBD2 agrees at 8 bases. The CDR3 is 14 residues long. The germline gives CDR1 SEHNR, CDR2 FQNEAQ (reference sequence). The V and J ends lost 4 bases and 2 bases, in that order; junction bases with no gene match: 2. The CDR3 region is CASSSAGVTDTQYF. CDR3 sequence (DNA): TGTGCCAGCAGCTCAGCGGGAGTCACAGATACGCAGTATTTT.

The rearrangement joins TRBV6-5 to TRBJ1-5; weak D call: TRBD1 (6 bases). CDR1 and CDR2 (germline): MNHEY, SVGAGI. The CDR3 is made up of 13 amino acids. Trimming stripped 8 bases from V and 6 bases from J, with 14 bases between. CDR3 loop: CASHREAGQPQHF. CDR3 nucleotide sequence: TGTGCCAGCCACAGGGAAGCCGGTCAGCCCCAGCATTTT.

The chain links TRBV24-1 to TRBJ1-5, with 7 bases identical to TRBD1. V lost 3 bases and J lost 2; bases outside the gene matches: 6. CDR3 length: 16 residues. Per the germline V gene, CDR1 is KGHDR and CDR2 is SFDVKD. This CDR3 is CATSDSRGPGNQPQHF. Written as DNA, the CDR3 is TGTGCCACCAGTGATAGTAGGGGGCCGGGCAATCAGCCCCAGCATTTT.

The rearrangement links TRBV5-6 to TRBJ1-5, with D perhaps matching TRBD1 (5 bases). This CDR3 is built from 15 residues. In germline, CDR1 is SGHDT, CDR2 YYEEEE. The V and J ends lost 0 bases and 7 bases respectively, with 14 bases between them. The CDR3 reads CASSLAGQGGQPQHF. The CDR3 DNA is TGTGCCAGCAGCTTGGCGGGTCAGGGCGGCCAGCCCCAGCATTTT. Combining the CDR3 with reference TRBV5-6 and TRBJ1-5 gives the whole variable domain DAGVTQSPTHLIKTRGQQVTLRCSPKSGHDTVSWYQQALGQGPQFIFQYYEEEERQRGNFPDRFSGHQFPNYSSELNVNALLLGDSALYLCASSLAGQGGQPQHFGDGTRLSIL.

V is TRBV5-1 and J is TRBJ2-7, with 7 bases lining up with TRBD1. Germline V gene lookup returns CDR1 SGHRS and CDR2 YFSETQ. With 0 bases clipped from V and 2 bases from J, the junction kept 5 bases outside the gene matches. The CDR3 consists of 15 residues. The CDR3 region has the DNA TGCGCCAGCAGCTTGGCCGGGACAGCTACCTACGAGCAGTACTTC. As protein: CASSLAGTATYEQYF.

The chain is built from TRBV5-5 and TRBJ1-3; no clear D. Between the trimmed V and J ends, which lost 2 bases and 3 bases, there was a span of 9 bases. CDR1 is SGHKS, CDR2 YYEKEE, per germline (reference sequence). The CDR3 totals 14 residues. The CDR3 loop is CASSFPGVGNTIYF. Here the CDR3 DNA reads TGTGCCAGCAGCTTCCCCGGGGTTGGAAACACCATATATTTT.

The rearrangement joins TRBV6-5 to TRBJ1-1; possible D gene TRBD1, 5 bases. Between the trimmed V and J ends, which lost 3 bases and 2 bases, there was a span of 16 bases. The CDR3 spans 16 residues. Germline values: CDR1 MNHEY, CDR2 SVGAGI. In DNA, the CDR3 is TGTGCCAGCAGTTATTCGATGCTGGGACTAAACACTGAAGCTTTCTTT. It specifies CASSYSMLGLNTEAFF.

V is TRBV6-1 and J is TRBJ2-7; 10 bases map to TRBD2. V was pared by 0 bases and J by 9 bases, with 14 bases of the junction left unmatched. There are 17 residues in the CDR3. Germline lookup yields CDR1 MNHNS and CDR2 SASEGT. The CDR3: CASSEAHWASGSIGQYF. For the CDR3, the DNA is TGTGCCAGCAGTGAAGCGCATTGGGCTAGCGGGAGTATCGGGCAGTACTTC.

This sequence joins TRBV18 and TRBJ2-1, with a weak D call TRBD2 (8 bases). CDR3 length equals 18 residues. CDR1 is KGHSH and CDR2 is LQKENI in the germline V gene. Trimming shortened V by 0 bases and J by 6 bases, and 21 bases separated the two germline ends. The CDR3 nucleotides read TGTGCCAGCTCACCACCGCCAGGGGGGCTAGCGGGTACCAATGAGCAGTTCTTC. Protein: CASSPPPGGLAGTNEQFF. The full variable domain, completed using reference TRBV18 and TRBJ2-1, is NAGVMQNPRHLVRRRGQEARLRCSPMKGHSHVYWYRQLPEEGLKFMVYLQKENIIDESGMPKERFSAEFPKEGPSILRIQQVVRGDSAAYFCASSPPPGGLAGTNEQFFGPGTRLTVL.

The chain couples TRBV6-2 or TRBV6-3 to TRBJ1-5, with a possible D match to TRBD1 (5 bases). The CDR3 contains 15 residues. Deletions cut 6 bases from V and 4 bases from J, with 16 bases between. Germline CDR1 MNHEY, CDR2 SVGEGT. The CDR3, as DNA: TGTGCCAGCAGCCAATCAGGGTTTGAGAATCAGCCCCAGCATTTT. It specifies CASSQSGFENQPQHF.